This T cell receptor (beta chain) emerged from a study of T-cell memory formation after mild COVID-19. Study details: For the most part, TCR clusters were specific to one donor. Study-wide results and limits: Day 15 to 85 contracting clones showed balanced CD4/CD8; day 15 to 37 expanders favored CD4+. The finding that pre-infection memory included some responding clones suggested that cross-reactive memory joined.

TCRalpha and TCRbeta libraries used 5'RACE with constant-segment primers and UMIs. One entry per CDR3 protein, called by TCRdb with MiXCR from the 5' RACE reads. The sample has 350,000 or so distinct CDR3 sequences; roughly 19% are singletons. CDR1 SGHTS and CDR2 YDEGEE come from the germline V gene. The CDR3 totals 16 residues. Trimming removed 4 bases at V and 8 bases at J, with 21 bases between. This clonotype was found a few times. Its cognate antigen is unknown. The chain employs TRBV5-8 and TRBJ1-4; D remains unclear. Sequenced material: PBMCs or a T cell subset sorted from them (not recorded which). This clonotype originated in a man younger than 35 who had mild COVID-19 (a few samples of this study predate the infection). Cell type and time point are not known. The CDR3 here is CASSLGSAGLNEKLFF. CDR3 sequence (DNA): TGTGCCAGCAGCCTGGGTTCGGCAGGCTTAAACGAAAAACTGTTTTTT.